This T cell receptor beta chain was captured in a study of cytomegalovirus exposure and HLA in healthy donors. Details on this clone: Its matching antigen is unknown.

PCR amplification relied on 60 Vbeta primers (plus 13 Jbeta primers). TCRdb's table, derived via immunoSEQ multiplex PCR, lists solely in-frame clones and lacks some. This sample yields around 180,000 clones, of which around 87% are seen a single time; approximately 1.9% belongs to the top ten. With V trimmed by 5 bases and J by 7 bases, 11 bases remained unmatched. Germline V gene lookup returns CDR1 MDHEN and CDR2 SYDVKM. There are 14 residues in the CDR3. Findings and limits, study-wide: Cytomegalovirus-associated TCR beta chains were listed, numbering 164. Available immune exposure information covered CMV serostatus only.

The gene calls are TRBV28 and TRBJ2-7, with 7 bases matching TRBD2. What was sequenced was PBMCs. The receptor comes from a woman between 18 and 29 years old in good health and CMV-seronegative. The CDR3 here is CASSNRVGGEEQYF. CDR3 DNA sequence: TGTGCCAGCAGTAATCGGGTGGGGGGGGAGGAGCAGTACTTC.